This is a list of T cell receptor beta chains from one sample in a study of T cells in Graves' hyperthyroidism and ophthalmopathy. TCRdb reprocessed the multiplex PCR reads with MiXCR, giving one entry per CDR3 protein. The sample gives about 500,000 distinct CDR3 sequences, 15% to 20% of which show up once; about 29% is in the top ten. The source material was blood. These receptors were collected from a woman aged 25 to 39 with Graves' ophthalmopathy. Each CDR3 is given with its conserved first and last residue. D genes are given only for firm matches. Clone size is not always given. Where it is, it says once, few, many or a class for expanded clones.

clone_size d_call j_call v_call cdr3_nt cdr3_aa
. TRBD1 TRBJ2-3 TRBV12-5 TGTGCTAGTGCTACAGGGGGCGGCACAGATACGCAGTATTTT CASATGGGTDTQYF
. . TRBJ2-1 TRBV11-2 TGTGCCAGCAGCTTAGATCATTTCGGGAGCAATGAGCAGTTCTTC CASSLDHFGSNEQFF
many . TRBJ2-7 TRBV20-1 TGCAGTGGGCCGGACAGATCCTACGAGCAGTACTTC CSGPDRSYEQYF
many TRBD1 TRBJ2-7 TRBV19 TGTGCCAGCGGGGGACAGGGGGCTTACGAGCAGTACTTC CASGGQGAYEQYF
. TRBD1 TRBJ2-7 TRBV4-3 TGCGCCAGCAGCTTGACGGACAGGGGGGGCTACGAGCAGTACTTC CASSLTDRGGYEQYF
many . TRBJ2-7 TRBV11-2 TGTGCCAGCAGCTCGAGCACAGGAACCTACGAGCAGTACTTC CASSSSTGTYEQYF
. TRBD1 TRBJ1-4 TRBV15 TGTGCCACCAGCGCGGGGGACAGCCCCTGGGGAAAACTGTTTTTT CATSAGDSPWGKLFF
many . TRBJ2-1 TRBV7-8 TGTGCCAGCAGCTTACGGAGGAACACGAATGGGAATGAGCAGTTCTTC CASSLRRNTNGNEQFF
. . TRBJ1-2 TRBV28 TGTGCCAGCGGTTATGGCTACACCTTC CASGYGYTF
many . TRBJ1-5 TRBV2 TGTGCCAGCAGTGAACCCGAGGAGGGCAGGGGATACCGGGTGGGCAATCAGCCCCAGCATTTT CASSEPEEGRGYRVGNQPQHF
. TRBD1 TRBJ2-7 TRBV6-1 TGTGCCAGCGGCGGGGACAGGGGTTTCCGGCAGTACTTC CASGGDRGFRQYF
many . TRBJ1-4 TRBV2 TGTGCCAGGGGTGAGGGAAAACTGTTTTTT CARGEGKLFF
. . TRBJ2-5 TRBV27 TGTGCCAGCATTCTCCAAGAGACCCAGTACTTC CASILQETQYF
many TRBD1 TRBJ2-5 TRBV11-1 TGTGCCAGCAGCGGACCTACAGGGGTCGAGACCCAGTACTTC CASSGPTGVETQYF
few . TRBJ2-2 TRBV20-1 TGCAGTGCTAAGGGGGGGCCTGAATGGCGGGACACCGGGGAGCTGTTTTTT CSAKGGPEWRDTGELFF
. TRBD1 TRBJ2-5 TRBV25-1 TGTGCCAGCAGTGAAGAAGGGACAGGGTTGCGGGAGACCCAGTACTTC CASSEEGTGLRETQYF
many . TRBJ2-7 TRBV2 TGTGCCAGCAGTGCGCAGGTCTCCTACGAGCAGTACTTC CASSAQVSYEQYF
few . TRBJ2-1 TRBV7-3 TGTGCCAGCAGCCTGGACAGAAAGCATGAGCAGTTCTTC CASSLDRKHEQFF
many . TRBJ2-1 TRBV7-3 TGTGCCAGCAGCTTAATGCCAGGCCTTGGGTTGATGTACAATGAGCAGTTCTTC CASSLMPGLGLMYNEQFF
many . TRBJ1-2 TRBV20-1 TGCAGTGTTCGGACCCCTAACCCCTACTATGGCTACACCTTC CSVRTPNPYYGYTF
many TRBD1 TRBJ2-2 TRBV4-3 TGCGCCAGCAGCCAAGAGTGGGACAGCAGAAACACCGGGGAGCTGTTTTTT CASSQEWDSRNTGELFF
many TRBD2 TRBJ2-4 TRBV28 TGTGCCAGCAGTCCATTAGACGGGACTAGCGGGAACCGGGCCAAAAACATTCAGTACTTC CASSPLDGTSGNRAKNIQYF
many . TRBJ2-1 TRBV7-2 TGTGCCAGCAGCTCAACCCTCCTCAATGAGCAGTTCTTC CASSSTLLNEQFF
many . TRBJ2-1 TRBV7-3 TGTGCCAGCAGCTTATCCGGGGCTAGCTCCTACAATGAGCAGTTCTTC CASSLSGASSYNEQFF
many . TRBJ2-7 TRBV28 TGTGCCAGCAGCCCCGGGACAAGTCCTTCTGCCGAGCAGTACTTC CASSPGTSPSAEQYF
few TRBD1 TRBJ2-7 TRBV9 TGTGCCAGCAGCCCGACAGGGGGGTTGGCCGAGCAGTACTTC CASSPTGGLAEQYF
many . TRBJ2-7 TRBV11-1 TGTGCCAGCAGCGCTTACAGGGAACCCTACGAGCAGTACTTC CASSAYREPYEQYF
many TRBD1 TRBJ2-7 TRBV6-1 TGTGCCAGCAGTTCACAGGGGGGCCACTCCTACGAGCAGTACTTC CASSSQGGHSYEQYF
few . TRBJ2-3 TRBV2 TGTGCCAGCAGCCCAGATACGCAGTATTTT CASSPDTQYF
many . TRBJ2-3 TRBV2 TGTGCCAGCAAGGGGCGGAGAGGCCTAGATACGCAGTATTTT CASKGRRGLDTQYF
many . TRBJ2-2 TRBV6-1 TGTGCCAGCAGGCGAATCGCCGGGGAGCTGTTTTTT CASRRIAGELFF
. TRBD2 TRBJ2-5 TRBV28 TGTGCCAGCAGTTTACCGGGACTAGCGGGACTACAAGAGACCCAGTACTTC CASSLPGLAGLQETQYF
few . TRBJ2-6 TRBV5-1 TGCGCCAGCAGCTTGATGGGAGAATTGACCTCTGGGGCCAACGTCCTGACTTTC CASSLMGELTSGANVLTF
. . TRBJ1-2 TRBV9 TGTGGTCTTAGAGTCTATGGCTACACCTTC CGLRVYGYTF
. TRBD1 TRBJ2-7 TRBV27 TGTGCCACAGGACAGGGATTGGAGCAGTACTTC CATGQGLEQYF
few TRBD1 TRBJ1-1 TRBV6-1 TGTGCCAGCAGGGGGGAAGGGACAGGCAAATCTGAAGCTTTCTTT CASRGEGTGKSEAFF
. . TRBJ2-1 TRBV7-2 TGTGCCAGCAGCCCAGGGGCGAGTGTTGCCTACAATGAGCAGTTCTTC CASSPGASVAYNEQFF
. TRBD1 TRBJ1-6 TRBV27 TGTGCCAGCAGTAGGGGACAGGGGGGTTTTAGTACTTCACCCCTCCACTTT CASSRGQGGFSTSPLHF
. . TRBJ2-4 TRBV29-1 TGCAGCGTTGAAGCCCCAGGGGAGGCCAAAAACATTCAGTACTTC CSVEAPGEAKNIQYF
many . TRBJ2-1 TRBV20-1 TGCAGTGCGAGGGACGGATACAATGAGCAGTTCTTC CSARDGYNEQFF
. TRBD2 TRBJ2-3 TRBV7-3 TGTGCCAGCAGCCCAGGGAGGGGTACCACAGATACGCAGTATTTT CASSPGRGTTDTQYF
. . TRBJ1-1 TRBV7-2 TGTGCCAGCAGCTTAGAATCGGGGATTTTCGCTGAAGCTTTCTTT CASSLESGIFAEAFF
. TRBD2 TRBJ2-1 TRBV11-2 TGTGCCAGCAGCTCCCGGACTAGCGGGAGAGGGGATGAGCAGTTCTTC CASSSRTSGRGDEQFF
. . TRBJ2-7 TRBV6-1 TGTGCCAGCTGGGGGGACTCCTACGAGCAGTACTTC CASWGDSYEQYF
many . TRBJ2-1 TRBV7-2 TGTGCCAGCAGCCAACCAAGCTCGACCGAGCAGTTCTTC CASSQPSSTEQFF
many . TRBJ2-5 TRBV20-1 TGCAGTGCTAGAGATGGGGGGGCCAAAGAGACCCAGTACTTC CSARDGGAKETQYF
many . TRBJ2-1 TRBV27 TGTGCCAGCGGGAGACCGGGCTTCTACAATGAGCAGTTCTTC CASGRPGFYNEQFF
. . TRBJ1-4 TRBV16 TGTGCCAGCAGCACGACGTCGGGAGGGGAAAAACTGTTTTTT CASSTTSGGEKLFF
few TRBD1 TRBJ2-6 TRBV27 TGTGCCAGCAGTTCCCCGAGCAGGGGGACTGGGGCCAACGTCCTGACTTTC CASSSPSRGTGANVLTF
few . TRBJ2-5 TRBV6-1 TGTGCCAGCGGCAGGGGAATCGAGACCCAGTACTTC CASGRGIETQYF
many TRBD1 TRBJ2-3 TRBV28 TGTGCCAGCAGTTTAGACATACAGGGGCGAGAAGTAGATACGCAGTATTTT CASSLDIQGREVDTQYF
. . TRBJ1-6 TRBV10-3 TGTGCCATCAGGAAGGGGGGATCGGATTCACCCCTCCACTTT CAIRKGGSDSPLHF
. . TRBJ1-3 TRBV7-2 TGTGCCAGCAGCTTAGGGGTGGGCTCTGGAAACACCATATATTTT CASSLGVGSGNTIYF
. TRBD2 TRBJ2-7 TRBV9 TGTGCCAGCAGCGTAAGCGGAGCGGGAGACTTCTACGAGCAGTACTTC CASSVSGAGDFYEQYF
many TRBD2 TRBJ2-5 TRBV20-1 TGCAGTGCTAGCGAGGCTAGCGGGAGCGGGGAGACCCAGTACTTC CSASEASGSGETQYF
many . TRBJ2-1 TRBV18 TGTGCCAGCTCGAAGGGACCGATTTACAATGAGCAGTTCTTC CASSKGPIYNEQFF
. . TRBJ2-6 TRBV20-1 TGCAGTGCTAGAGATAAGGAGGGCGTCTCTGGGGCCAACGTCCTGACTTTC CSARDKEGVSGANVLTF
. . TRBJ1-4 TRBV11-2 TGTGCCAGCAGCTTAGGGGCACGCGTAACTAATGAAAAACTGTTTTTT CASSLGARVTNEKLFF
. . TRBJ1-1 TRBV11-2 TGTGCCAGCAGCTTCAGAAGGGGTGAAGCTTTCTTT CASSFRRGEAFF
few TRBD1 TRBJ2-1 TRBV6-2/TRBV6-3 TGTGCCAGCAGATCTCCGGGACAGGGAAATGAGCAGTTCTTC CASRSPGQGNEQFF